This TCR beta chain appears in the sequencing data of a study of cytomegalovirus exposure and HLA in healthy donors. Study context: Ancestry clustering placed roughly four fifths of roughly 400 genotyped donors in the Caucasian-associated cluster. The study's findings and limits: A later analysis revealed that TCR association rates differed between HLA loci, peaking at DRB1 and bottoming out at HLA-C.

The germline V gene encodes CDR1 LNHDA and CDR2 SQIVND (reference sequence). With V trimmed by 3 bases and J by 2 bases, 5 bases remained unmatched. CDR3 length: 15 residues. Amplification used 60 Vbeta primers and 13 Jbeta primers. Generated by immunoSEQ multiplex PCR, the TCRdb table keeps only in-frame clones and is missing some. Found here are 100,000 to 150,000 clones; the top ten clones hold roughly 4%. Of note for this clone: Its antigen is unknown.

This chain joins TRBV19 and TRBJ1-1, with 8 bases aligning to TRBD1. This TCR was sampled from a man younger than 35 in good health and CMV-seronegative. Material for sequencing was PBMCs. This CDR3 is CASSIGQGINTEAFF. DNA for the CDR3: TGTGCCAGTAGTATCGGACAGGGAATAAACACTGAAGCTTTCTTT. Using reference TRBV19 and TRBJ1-1 for the parts outside the CDR3, the full variable domain is DGGITQSPKYLFRKEGQNVTLSCEQNLNHDAMYWYRQDPGQGLRLIYYSQIVNDFQKGDIAEGYSVSREKKESFPLTVTSAQKNPTAFYLCASSIGQGINTEAFFGQGTRLTVV.